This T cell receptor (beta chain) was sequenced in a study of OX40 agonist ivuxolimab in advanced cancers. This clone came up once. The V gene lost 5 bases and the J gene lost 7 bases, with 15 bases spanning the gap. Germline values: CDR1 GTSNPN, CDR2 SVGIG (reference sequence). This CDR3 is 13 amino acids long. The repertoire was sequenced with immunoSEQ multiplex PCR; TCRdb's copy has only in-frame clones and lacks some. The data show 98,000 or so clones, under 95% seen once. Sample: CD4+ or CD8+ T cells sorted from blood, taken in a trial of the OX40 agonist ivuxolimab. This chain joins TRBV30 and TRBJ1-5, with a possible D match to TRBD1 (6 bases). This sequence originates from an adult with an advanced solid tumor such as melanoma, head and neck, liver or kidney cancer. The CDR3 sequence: CAWGLTGGQPQHF. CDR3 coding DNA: TGTGCCTGGGGGCTGACAGGAGGGCAGCCCCAGCATTTT.